The T cell receptor beta chain described here comes from a study of shared clonotypes between healthy human individuals. Study-wide background: Plates per donor: three CD4 naive, three CD4 memory, two CD8 naive, one CD8 memory. General study results and limits: Although depth was large, rarefaction showed that sequencing of the sorted subsets was incomplete.

The assay was run at deep level. TCRdb's copy holds only in-frame clones and misses some; the assay was immunoSEQ multiplex PCR. The sample has roughly 2,500,000 clones, 93% seen once; the top ten hold approximately 0.36%. Comments on this clone: Its antigen is unknown.

All the donors were Caucasian adults who lived in Nashville, Tennessee. The sample taken for sequencing was naive CD4+ T cells from PBMCs. Documented subset: CD45RA+ positively selected. The receptor's source is a man in his late teens or twenties in good health. Some clones in this sample may be carry-over from other donors' samples.

Here the CDR3 reads CASSDRGRQPQHF. In DNA, the CDR3 is TGTGCCAGCAGCGACAGGGGTCGTCAGCCCCAGCATTTT. The rearrangement uses TRBV6-6 and TRBJ1-5; TRBD1 aligns across 8 bases. CDR1 and CDR2 from the germline V gene are MNHNY and SVGAGI (reference sequence). V lost 6 bases and J lost 6; bases outside the gene matches: 4. This CDR3 comprises 13 residues.